Listed below are T cell receptor beta chains from one sample, sequenced in a study of blood T cells in healthy people across ages. TCRdb ran MiXCR on the 5' RACE reads and lists one entry per CDR3 protein. The table shows fewer than 1,000,000 distinct CDR3 sequences, with about 42% occurring only once. Specimen: blood. The receptors here all came from a man aged 60 to 75 in good health. CDR3s include the opening cysteine and the closing phenylalanine or tryptophan. The order of the fields is V gene, clone size, CDR3 length, D gene, J gene, CDR3 DNA, CDR3 protein. The D gene is left open where the match is weak. Clone size is shown for a subset of rows, as once, few, many or a class of expanded clone.

v_call: TRBV29-1; clone_size: -; cdr3_length: 12; d_call: -; j_call: TRBJ2-3; cdr3_nt: TGCAGCGTTGAACATAGCACAGATACGCAGTATTTT; cdr3_aa: CSVEHSTDTQYF
v_call: TRBV4-1; clone_size: -; cdr3_length: 17; d_call: TRBD2; j_call: TRBJ2-1; cdr3_nt: TGCGCCAGCAGTACCCTTAGTGGGAGGGCCGGGGGGAATGAGCAGTTCTTC; cdr3_aa: CASSTLSGRAGGNEQFF
v_call: TRBV4-3; clone_size: many; cdr3_length: 14; d_call: -; j_call: TRBJ2-1; cdr3_nt: TGCGCCAGCAGCCAAGATCTCGGCGGCAATGAGCAGTTCTTC; cdr3_aa: CASSQDLGGNEQFF
v_call: TRBV19; clone_size: -; cdr3_length: 15; d_call: -; j_call: TRBJ2-3; cdr3_nt: TGTGCCAGTAGTATCCCGACAGAACCCACAGATACGCAGTATTTT; cdr3_aa: CASSIPTEPTDTQYF
v_call: TRBV12-3/TRBV12-4; clone_size: -; cdr3_length: 16; d_call: TRBD1; j_call: TRBJ1-1; cdr3_nt: TGTGCCAGCAGTCTCCTCCCGGGACAGGGGACGACTGAAGCTTTCTTT; cdr3_aa: CASSLLPGQGTTEAFF
v_call: TRBV12-3/TRBV12-4; clone_size: -; cdr3_length: 13; d_call: -; j_call: TRBJ2-3; cdr3_nt: TGTGCCAGCAGTTTGTGGGGAGAGGATACGCAGTATTTT; cdr3_aa: CASSLWGEDTQYF
v_call: TRBV20-1; clone_size: -; cdr3_length: 15; d_call: -; j_call: TRBJ1-1; cdr3_nt: TGCAGTGCGGTACAGGGAAAATCGAGGAACACTGAAGCTTTCTTT; cdr3_aa: CSAVQGKSRNTEAFF
v_call: TRBV6-2/TRBV6-3; clone_size: -; cdr3_length: 13; d_call: -; j_call: TRBJ2-5; cdr3_nt: TGTGCCAGCAGAACTCATTCCCAAGAGACCCAGTACTTC; cdr3_aa: CASRTHSQETQYF
v_call: TRBV6-6; clone_size: -; cdr3_length: 14; d_call: -; j_call: TRBJ2-3; cdr3_nt: TGTGCCAGCAGAACCCGGGACGTTACAGATACGCAGTATTTT; cdr3_aa: CASRTRDVTDTQYF
v_call: TRBV7-6; clone_size: few; cdr3_length: 15; d_call: TRBD1; j_call: TRBJ1-6; cdr3_nt: TGTGCCAGCAGTTACGACAGGGACTCGCGATCACCCCTCCACTTT; cdr3_aa: CASSYDRDSRSPLHF
v_call: TRBV25-1; clone_size: once; cdr3_length: 14; d_call: TRBD1; j_call: TRBJ1-5; cdr3_nt: TGTGCCAGCAGCACAGGGGGCTGGGGTCAGCCCCAGCATTTT; cdr3_aa: CASSTGGWGQPQHF
v_call: TRBV5-6; clone_size: many; cdr3_length: 16; d_call: TRBD1; j_call: TRBJ2-5; cdr3_nt: TGTGCCAGCAGCTTGGAGACAGGGGGCTGGGTGAAGACCCAGTACTTC; cdr3_aa: CASSLETGGWVKTQYF
v_call: TRBV7-3; clone_size: -; cdr3_length: 16; d_call: TRBD2; j_call: TRBJ2-1; cdr3_nt: TGTGCCAGCAGCTTAACATGGACTAGCTCGTCCAATGAGCAGTTCTTC; cdr3_aa: CASSLTWTSSSNEQFF
v_call: TRBV2; clone_size: few; cdr3_length: 16; d_call: TRBD1; j_call: TRBJ2-4; cdr3_nt: TGTGCCAGCAGTGAAGCCAGGACAGGCCAACTCGGGGAGCAGTACTTC; cdr3_aa: CASSEARTGQLGEQYF
v_call: TRBV7-2; clone_size: many; cdr3_length: 14; d_call: -; j_call: TRBJ2-3; cdr3_nt: TGTGCCAGCAGCGTGGGACCCTCGGGGGATACGCAGTATTTT; cdr3_aa: CASSVGPSGDTQYF
v_call: TRBV10-3; clone_size: -; cdr3_length: 18; d_call: TRBD1; j_call: TRBJ2-1; cdr3_nt: TGTGCCATAAAACAACCGGGACAGGGGGCGCAGCACGCTAACCAGCAGTTCTTC; cdr3_aa: CAIKQPGQGAQHANQQFF
v_call: TRBV5-1; clone_size: few; cdr3_length: 15; d_call: TRBD1; j_call: TRBJ1-4; cdr3_nt: TGCGCCAGCAGCACGGGACAGTCAACTAATGAAAAACTGTTTTTT; cdr3_aa: CASSTGQSTNEKLFF
v_call: TRBV29-1; clone_size: few; cdr3_length: 16; d_call: TRBD1; j_call: TRBJ2-3; cdr3_nt: TGCAGCGTTGTGAGACAGGGGGCTGCTAGCACAGATACGCAGTATTTT; cdr3_aa: CSVVRQGAASTDTQYF
v_call: TRBV20-1; clone_size: -; cdr3_length: 14; d_call: TRBD1; j_call: TRBJ1-4; cdr3_nt: TGCAGTGCTTTTCACAGGGGGCGGAATGAAAAACTGTTTTTT; cdr3_aa: CSAFHRGRNEKLFF
v_call: TRBV4-1; clone_size: many; cdr3_length: 14; d_call: -; j_call: TRBJ2-1; cdr3_nt: TGCGCCAGCAGCCCACAACAGGGATACGGTGAGCAGTTCTTC; cdr3_aa: CASSPQQGYGEQFF
v_call: TRBV24-1; clone_size: once; cdr3_length: 17; d_call: TRBD2; j_call: TRBJ2-3; cdr3_nt: TGTGCCACCTCGGGACTAGCGGGGGTGGATAGCACAGATACGCAGTATTTT; cdr3_aa: CATSGLAGVDSTDTQYF
v_call: TRBV20-1; clone_size: -; cdr3_length: 18; d_call: -; j_call: TRBJ2-1; cdr3_nt: TGCAGTGCTAGAGGGCCTACGGGCGGTTTGAGCCCCTACAATGAGCAGTTCTTC; cdr3_aa: CSARGPTGGLSPYNEQFF
v_call: TRBV4-3; clone_size: -; cdr3_length: 13; d_call: -; j_call: TRBJ1-1; cdr3_nt: TGCGCCAGCAGCCAAAGGACGGGCACTGAAGCTTTCTTT; cdr3_aa: CASSQRTGTEAFF
v_call: TRBV20-1; clone_size: many; cdr3_length: 14; d_call: TRBD2; j_call: TRBJ2-5; cdr3_nt: TGCAGTGCTAGAGATGCTAGCGGCCAAGAGACCCAGTACTTC; cdr3_aa: CSARDASGQETQYF
v_call: TRBV6-5; clone_size: -; cdr3_length: 16; d_call: TRBD2; j_call: TRBJ2-3; cdr3_nt: TGTGCCAGCAGTTACTACGGACTAGCCCTCTCAGATACGCAGTATTTT; cdr3_aa: CASSYYGLALSDTQYF
v_call: TRBV7-2; clone_size: -; cdr3_length: 18; d_call: TRBD2; j_call: TRBJ2-3; cdr3_nt: TGTGCCAGCAGCTTATACGCACCTAGCGGGGGTAGCACAGATACGCAGTATTTT; cdr3_aa: CASSLYAPSGGSTDTQYF
v_call: TRBV20-1; clone_size: few; cdr3_length: 13; d_call: TRBD2; j_call: TRBJ2-1; cdr3_nt: TGCAGTGCTCCTAGCGGGGGGGCCTATGAGCAGTTCTTC; cdr3_aa: CSAPSGGAYEQFF
v_call: TRBV5-6; clone_size: few; cdr3_length: 13; d_call: -; j_call: TRBJ2-7; cdr3_nt: TGTGCCAGCAGCTCTTCGGACGGCTACGAGCAGTACTTC; cdr3_aa: CASSSSDGYEQYF
v_call: TRBV27; clone_size: -; cdr3_length: 15; d_call: -; j_call: TRBJ2-5; cdr3_nt: TGTGCCAGCAGTTTAAGGGGTCAGGTTTGGGAGACCCAGTACTTC; cdr3_aa: CASSLRGQVWETQYF
v_call: TRBV20-1; clone_size: -; cdr3_length: 16; d_call: TRBD1; j_call: TRBJ2-5; cdr3_nt: TGCGGTACTAATAGATTTGGACAGGGGGTGCAAGAGACCCAGTACTTC; cdr3_aa: CGTNRFGQGVQETQYF
v_call: TRBV12-3/TRBV12-4; clone_size: -; cdr3_length: 14; d_call: TRBD1; j_call: TRBJ2-7; cdr3_nt: TGTGCCAGCAGCATACAGGGGAAGGTCTACGAGCAGTACTTC; cdr3_aa: CASSIQGKVYEQYF
v_call: TRBV7-2; clone_size: few; cdr3_length: 14; d_call: TRBD2; j_call: TRBJ2-7; cdr3_nt: TGTGCCAGCAGCCTAACTAGCGGGGCCCACGAGCAGTACTTC; cdr3_aa: CASSLTSGAHEQYF
v_call: TRBV20-1; clone_size: once; cdr3_length: 13; d_call: -; j_call: TRBJ1-1; cdr3_nt: TGCAGTGCTAGAGACCCCCGGGCCACTGAAGCTTTCTTT; cdr3_aa: CSARDPRATEAFF
v_call: TRBV11-3; clone_size: -; cdr3_length: 13; d_call: -; j_call: TRBJ2-7; cdr3_nt: TGTGCCAGCAGCTTTTCAAGGTCGGGCGAGCAGTACTTC; cdr3_aa: CASSFSRSGEQYF
v_call: TRBV2; clone_size: -; cdr3_length: 14; d_call: TRBD2; j_call: TRBJ2-7; cdr3_nt: TGTGCCAGCAGGGCGGGGGATTTATTAAATGAGCAGTACTTC; cdr3_aa: CASRAGDLLNEQYF
v_call: TRBV9; clone_size: -; cdr3_length: 14; d_call: -; j_call: TRBJ1-4; cdr3_nt: TGTGCCAGCAGCGGACGGACACGCAATGAAAAACTGTTTTTT; cdr3_aa: CASSGRTRNEKLFF
v_call: TRBV15; clone_size: many; cdr3_length: 15; d_call: TRBD2; j_call: TRBJ2-1; cdr3_nt: TGTGCCACCAGCAGAGCACCCGGGACTAGCGTTGAGCAGTTCTTC; cdr3_aa: CATSRAPGTSVEQFF
v_call: TRBV29-1; clone_size: many; cdr3_length: 16; d_call: -; j_call: TRBJ1-2; cdr3_nt: TGCAGCGTTGAAGATTATCCGCTACGACAGAGCTATGGCTACACCTTC; cdr3_aa: CSVEDYPLRQSYGYTF
v_call: TRBV12-3/TRBV12-4; clone_size: -; cdr3_length: 15; d_call: -; j_call: TRBJ2-3; cdr3_nt: TGTGCCAGCAGTTACCGGAGCAGTAGCACAGATACGCAGTATTTT; cdr3_aa: CASSYRSSSTDTQYF
v_call: TRBV28; clone_size: -; cdr3_length: 15; d_call: TRBD1; j_call: TRBJ2-5; cdr3_nt: TGTGCCAGCAGCCGACCCGGACAGGGGGGACATGAGCAGTACTTC; cdr3_aa: CASSRPGQGGHEQYF
v_call: TRBV29-1; clone_size: many; cdr3_length: 12; d_call: -; j_call: TRBJ2-5; cdr3_nt: TGCAGCGTTTTCCGGGTAGGAGAGACCCAGTACTTC; cdr3_aa: CSVFRVGETQYF
v_call: TRBV2; clone_size: -; cdr3_length: 14; d_call: -; j_call: TRBJ2-3; cdr3_nt: TGTGCCAGCACCCCCGGGGGACGCCCAGATACGCAGTATTTT; cdr3_aa: CASTPGGRPDTQYF
v_call: TRBV4-3; clone_size: -; cdr3_length: 16; d_call: TRBD2; j_call: TRBJ2-7; cdr3_nt: TGCGCCAGCGGCCAAGAGAGCGGGGCCAACTCCTACGAGCAGTACTTC; cdr3_aa: CASGQESGANSYEQYF
v_call: TRBV6-5; clone_size: -; cdr3_length: 13; d_call: TRBD1; j_call: TRBJ2-4; cdr3_nt: TGTGCCAGCACCAGGGGGAATGGAAACATTCAGTACTTC; cdr3_aa: CASTRGNGNIQYF
v_call: TRBV5-6; clone_size: -; cdr3_length: 18; d_call: TRBD2; j_call: TRBJ2-1; cdr3_nt: TGTGCCAGCAGCTCCACACCTAGGACTAGCGGGGGGAACAATGAGCAGTTCTTC; cdr3_aa: CASSSTPRTSGGNNEQFF
v_call: TRBV25-1; clone_size: -; cdr3_length: 13; d_call: TRBD1; j_call: TRBJ2-5; cdr3_nt: TGTGCCAGCGACGGACAGGGTCGGGAGACCCAGTACTTC; cdr3_aa: CASDGQGRETQYF
v_call: TRBV20-1; clone_size: -; cdr3_length: 15; d_call: -; j_call: TRBJ2-5; cdr3_nt: TGCAGTGCTAAGGTGGCACGGGGTAAAGTGGATGAGCAGTACTTC; cdr3_aa: CSAKVARGKVDEQYF
v_call: TRBV7-9; clone_size: once; cdr3_length: 15; d_call: TRBD1; j_call: TRBJ2-6; cdr3_nt: TGTGTCAGCAGCTGGACAGGACCTGGGGCCAACGTCCTGACTTTC; cdr3_aa: CVSSWTGPGANVLTF